A single sample gave rise to the 20 T cell receptor beta chains below, sequenced in a study of T-cell reconstitution after alpha-beta-depleted transplantation in children. Preparation of the TCRbeta library was carried out with unique molecular identifiers. From the PCR reads, TCRdb called clonotypes with MiXCR, one entry per CDR3 protein. The sample includes a few hundred thousand distinct CDR3 sequences, roughly a tenth of them seen just once. The material was PBMCs, obtained before TCRalphabeta/CD19-depleted stem cell transplant. The receptors derive from a child under three years old with acute myeloid leukemia, due to receive a stem cell transplant.

This clonotype was seen repeatedly, ten times or more. V gene TRBV30 combines with J gene TRBJ1-1; D is unclear. This CDR3 has 13 residues. V was clipped by 0 bases and J by 3 bases, with 8 bases between them. The germline CDR1 and CDR2 sequences are GTSNPN and SVGIG (reference sequence). The CDR3 sequence is CAWSVQGYTEAFF. In nucleotides, the CDR3 is TGTGCCTGGAGTGTACAAGGGTACACTGAAGCTTTCTTT.

This clonotype was seen a few times. Mismatch with germline at one junction end may stem from a read error. The chain carries TRBV12-3 or TRBV12-4 and TRBJ1-5; D is uncertain. The CDR3 runs to 14 residues. The CDR3: CASRLGLIDQPQHF. As DNA, the CDR3 is TGTGCCAGCAGATTAGGTCTCATAGATCAGCCCCAGCATTTT.

This clonotype was recorded at least ten times. This rearrangement joins TRBV29-1 to TRBJ1-2; D uncertain. Trimming stripped 1 base from V and 2 bases from J, with 11 bases between. Germline CDR1 reads SQVTM; CDR2 reads ANQGSEA. This CDR3 has 14 amino acids. The CDR3 reads CSVEVTRANYGYTF. The CDR3, as DNA: TGCAGCGTTGAAGTGACGAGGGCAAACTATGGCTACACCTTC.

This clonotype came up many times. The chain combines TRBV5-1 with TRBJ1-5; D gene uncertain. Germline V lookup: CDR1 SGHRS, CDR2 YFSETQ. Deletions cut 4 bases from V and 1 base from J, with 9 bases between. This CDR3 comprises 14 residues. CDR3 bases: TGCGCCAGCAGCCCGGTTGGAAGCAATCAGCCCCAGCATTTT. The encoded protein is CASSPVGSNQPQHF.

The CDR3, as DNA: TGTGCCAGCAGCCAAGGGACAGGACCCTCTGGGGCCAACGTCCTGACTTTC. As protein: CASSQGTGPSGANVLTF. This chain joins TRBV4-2 and TRBJ2-6, with 7 bases fitting TRBD1. Germline V gene data show CDR1 as LGHNA and CDR2 as YNFKEQ. J was trimmed by 0 bases and V by 1 base; bases with no gene match: 3. The length of the CDR3 is 17 residues.

There are many counts of this clonotype. V usage is TRBV20-1 and J usage is TRBJ2-5; TRBD1 or TRBD2 may be the D gene (5 bases each). CDR1 is DFQATT, CDR2 SNEGSKA, per germline (reference sequence). The CDR3 length is 14 residues. V dropped 5 bases and J dropped 0 bases, with 13 bases sitting between them. CDR3 coding DNA: TGCAGTGCTGAGAGGGGCAGCCACCAAGAGACCCAGTACTTC. Its protein product is CSAERGSHQETQYF.

This clonotype has at least ten counts. The V call is TRBV6-5, the J call TRBJ2-7; unclear D gene. The CDR3 is made up of 13 amino acids. Germline V gene sequence: CDR1 MNHEY, CDR2 SVGAGI. Trimming stripped 4 bases from V and 4 bases from J, with 11 bases between. The CDR3 spells CASSSQGRYEQYF. CDR3 coding DNA: TGTGCCAGCAGTTCCCAAGGACGTTACGAGCAGTACTTC.

This clonotype showed up many times. The chain uses TRBV11-2 and TRBJ2-1; 9 bases match TRBD1. The CDR3 contains 15 residues. Losses at the gene ends were 5 bases for V and 7 bases for J; bases not matched to a gene: 9. Germline V gene sequence: CDR1 SGHAT, CDR2 FQNNGV. CDR3 nucleotide sequence: TGTGCCAGCAGCGCGACAGGGGGGGTAGTTAATGAGCAGTTCTTC. Translated, it gives CASSATGGVVNEQFF.

Ten or more counts support this clonotype. The chain joins TRBV20-1 to TRBJ2-3; D remains ambiguous. The germline CDR1 and CDR2 sequences are DFQATT and SNEGSKA (reference sequence). V lost 1 base to trimming and J lost 4 bases, with 15 bases between them. This CDR3 comprises 15 residues. CDR3: CSARGRVPLADTQYF. The CDR3 DNA is TGCAGTGCTAGAGGGAGAGTGCCCTTGGCAGATACGCAGTATTTT.

This clonotype has ten or more counts. The J gene is TRBJ2-2, the V gene TRBV28; 9 nucleotides agree with TRBD2. V shed 3 bases and J 4 bases; nucleotides not matched to a gene: 6. CDR3 length equals 16 residues. Germline V lookup: CDR1 MDHEN, CDR2 SYDVKM. CDR3 amino acids: CASSLAGGPITGELFF. In DNA form, the CDR3 reads TGTGCCAGCAGTTTGGCGGGAGGGCCTATCACCGGGGAGCTGTTTTTT. The whole variable domain, filled in from reference TRBV28 and TRBJ2-2, reads DVKVTQSSRYLVKRTGEKVFLECVQDMDHENMFWYRQDPGLGLRLIYFSYDVKMKEKGDIPEGYSVSREKKERFSLILESASTNQTSMYLCASSLAGGPITGELFFGEGSRLTVL.

This sequence joins TRBV29-1 and TRBJ2-7, with TRBD1 matching 7 bases. The germline V gene encodes CDR1 SQVTM and CDR2 ANQGSEA. The CDR3 is 11 residues long. CDR3 coding DNA: TGCATCGGACAGGACTCCTACGAGCAGTACTTC. Its protein product is CIGQDSYEQYF.

Of note for this clonotype: This could be a read error, since a much larger clone is one nucleotide away. The chain joins TRBV20-1 to TRBJ2-3, with a tentative D call TRBD2 (5 bases). Germline V gene sequence: CDR1 DFQATT, CDR2 SNEGSKA (reference sequence). Trimming left V 8 bases short and J 4 bases short, with 22 bases between. This CDR3 is built from 15 residues. This CDR3 reads CSTSMEAQLADTQYF. CDR3 DNA: TGCAGTACGTCAATGGAGGCCCAGCTCGCAGATACGCAGTATTTT.

This clonotype was counted ten times or more. The chain links TRBV7-9 to TRBJ1-2; 9 positions agree with TRBD1. The CDR3 consists of 13 residues. Looked up from germline, CDR1 is SEHNR and CDR2 is FQNEAQ (reference sequence). V shed 1 base and J 13 bases; nucleotides not matched to a gene: 7. The CDR3 DNA reads as TGTGCCAGCAGCTTAGAACAGGGGGCTGGCGGCACCTTC. Encoded protein: CASSLEQGAGGTF.

A note on this clonotype: A junction end diverges from the germline sequence, so it may reflect a read error. This chain links TRBV14 with TRBJ2-5; possibly TRBD2 for D (6 bases). This CDR3 is built from 15 residues. Germline-derived CDR1 and CDR2 are SGHDN and FVKESK. CDR3: CASSQFHLRGETQYF. The DNA of the CDR3 is TGTGCTAGCAGCCAATTCCATCTGCGGGGAGAGACCCAGTACTTC.

This clonotype showed up many times. V and J are TRBV7-2 and TRBJ2-2, with TRBD2 matching over 9 bases. V shed 5 bases, J shed 6 bases, and the junction held 4 bases outside the gene matches. CDR3 length: 14 amino acids. Germline V gene data show CDR1 as SGHTA and CDR2 as FQGNSA. CDR3 protein: CASSPSGKAGELFF. For the CDR3, the DNA is TGTGCCAGCAGCCCTAGCGGGAAGGCCGGGGAGCTGTTTTTT.

This clonotype has a count of ten or more. The chain couples TRBV27 to TRBJ2-7, with D perhaps matching TRBD2 (6 bases). The CDR3 sequence is 14 residues long. The germline CDR1 and CDR2 sequences are MNHEY and SMNVEV (reference sequence). V lost 5 bases and J lost 3, with 14 bases in between. This CDR3 reads CASSKWDLFYEQYF. The DNA of the CDR3 is TGTGCCAGCAGTAAGTGGGACTTATTCTACGAGCAGTACTTC.

The sample holds many counts of this clonotype. This chain connects TRBV6-5 to TRBJ2-2, with TRBD1 identical over 7 bases. The CDR3 spans 13 residues. The J segment lost 2 bases and the V segment lost 11 bases, leaving 5 bases of the junction unmatched. Germline V gene data show CDR1 as MNHEY and CDR2 as SVGAGI. The CDR3 sequence: CALGQSNTGELFF. The CDR3 DNA is TGTGCCCTGGGACAGTCCAACACCGGGGAGCTGTTTTTT.

In its sample, this clonotype was seen many times. The gene calls are TRBV29-1 and TRBJ1-2; 8 positions match TRBD1. Trimming cost V 2 bases and J 8 bases; bases outside gene matches: 7. CDR1 and CDR2 from the germline V gene are SQVTM and ANQGSEA. CDR3 length: 13 amino acids. CDR3 amino acids: CSVEFQGAGGYTF. The CDR3 DNA follows: TGCAGCGTTGAATTCCAGGGGGCGGGAGGCTACACCTTC. Variable domain in full (rest from reference TRBV29-1 and TRBJ1-2): SAVISQKPSRDICQRGTSLTIQCQVDSQVTMMFWYRQQPGQSLTLIATANQGSEATYESGFVIDKFPISRPNLTFSTLTVSNMSPEDSSIYLCSVEFQGAGGYTFGSGTRLTVV.

This clonotype has a count of ten or more. The V call is TRBV5-6, the J call TRBJ1-1, with 9 bases lining up with TRBD1. With 4 bases clipped from V and 7 bases from J, the junction kept 8 bases outside the gene matches. The CDR3 is made up of 14 amino acids. CDR1 and CDR2 from the germline V gene are SGHDT and YYEEEE. The CDR3 coding sequence is TGTGCCAGCAGCCCGACAGGGGGGCGGAATGAAGCTTTCTTT. Amino acid sequence: CASSPTGGRNEAFF.

This clonotype was seen many times. The V and J genes are TRBV6-1 and TRBJ2-1; TRBD2 might be the D (6 bases). Per germline, CDR1 MNHNS and CDR2 SASEGT. Trimming shortened V by 1 base and J by 7 bases, and 17 bases separated the two germline ends. The CDR3 covers 16 residues. CDR3 DNA sequence: TGTGCCAGCAGTGAAGGGCGGGGTCTACTAAGAAATGAGCAGTTCTTC. The encoded protein is CASSEGRGLLRNEQFF.